The T cell receptor beta chain under discussion was sequenced for a study of technical replicates of blood from several donors. The method was immunoSEQ multiplex PCR; TCRdb's version includes in-frame clones alone and lacks a portion of them. The repertoire has 11,000 or so clones, around 93% of them found once; the top ten carry less than 9%. The CDR3 contains 14 residues. Germline lookup yields CDR1 MDHEN and CDR2 SYDVKM. V was trimmed by 8 bases and J by 0 bases, leaving 13 bases between them. The sequence was collected from a human donor in good health. Sequenced material: PBMCs. This chain links TRBV28 with TRBJ1-1; maybe TRBD1 (5 bases). The CDR3 reads CASCGTLMNTEAFF. CDR3 DNA: TGTGCCAGCTGTGGGACTCTAATGAACACTGAAGCTTTCTTT.